This record concerns one T cell receptor beta chain sequence. The length of the CDR3 is 15 residues. With 4 bases clipped from V and 4 bases from J, the junction kept 4 bases outside the gene matches. The germline V gene has CDR1 WNHNN and CDR2 SYGVQD (reference sequence). Clones were sequenced by immunoSEQ multiplex PCR, and TCRdb holds only the in-frame ones, with some missing. Of about 1.4 million clones listed, around 97% are singletons. The sample belongs to a study of shared clonotypes between healthy human individuals. The sequence was collected from a young man in good health. The sample comprised naive CD4+ T cells sorted from blood. Documented subset: CD45RA+ positively selected. The gene calls are TRBV10-1 and TRBJ2-5; 12 bases match TRBD2. The CDR3 region is CASSVTSGRGETQYF. The DNA of the CDR3 is TGCGCCAGCAGTGTGACTAGCGGGAGAGGAGAGACCCAGTACTTC.